This T cell receptor beta chain derives from a study of regulatory T cells in long-lasting Graves disease. J gave up 2 bases and V 0 bases, and 4 bases lay outside the gene matches. The CDR3 is 16 residues long. Germline-derived CDR1 and CDR2 are LGHNA and YSLEER. HTBI primers from iRepertoire and Arm-PCR of CDR3 regions yielded the TCR beta libraries. TCRdb re-called the multiplex PCR reads with MiXCR, one entry per CDR3 protein. This sample carries more than 300,000 distinct CDR3 sequences, about 16% of them seen once, and the ten largest clones take 20% to 25%. Time point indicated: newly diagnosed GD, antithyroid drugs for less than 3 months. Generation of the TCR library employed RNA extracted from PBMCs. This clonotype was seen repeatedly, ten times or more.

The source was peripheral blood mononuclear cells (PBMCs), collected at new diagnosis, from a patient treated with antithyroid drugs. The sequence was collected from a female donor with Graves disease. This chain links TRBV4-3 with TRBJ2-3, with 8 bases aligning to TRBD2. CDR3 bases: TGCGCCAGCAGCCAAGATGAGGGACTAGACACAGATACGCAGTATTTT. Translation gives CASSQDEGLDTDTQYF.